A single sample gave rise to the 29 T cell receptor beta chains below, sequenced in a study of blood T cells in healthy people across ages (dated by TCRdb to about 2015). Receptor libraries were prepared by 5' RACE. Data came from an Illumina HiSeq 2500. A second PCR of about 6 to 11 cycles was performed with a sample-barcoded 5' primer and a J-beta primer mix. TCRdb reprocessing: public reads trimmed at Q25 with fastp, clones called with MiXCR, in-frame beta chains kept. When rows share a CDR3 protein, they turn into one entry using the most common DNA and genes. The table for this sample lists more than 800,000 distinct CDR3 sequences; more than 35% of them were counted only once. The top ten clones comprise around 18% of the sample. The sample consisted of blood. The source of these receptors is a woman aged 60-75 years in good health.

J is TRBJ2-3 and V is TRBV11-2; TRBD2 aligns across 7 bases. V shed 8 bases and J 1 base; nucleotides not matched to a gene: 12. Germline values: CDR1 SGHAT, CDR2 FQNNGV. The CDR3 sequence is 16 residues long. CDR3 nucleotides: TGTGCCAGCGGTCGAAGAGCGGGGCTTGGCACAGATACGCAGTATTTT. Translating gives CASGRRAGLGTDTQYF.

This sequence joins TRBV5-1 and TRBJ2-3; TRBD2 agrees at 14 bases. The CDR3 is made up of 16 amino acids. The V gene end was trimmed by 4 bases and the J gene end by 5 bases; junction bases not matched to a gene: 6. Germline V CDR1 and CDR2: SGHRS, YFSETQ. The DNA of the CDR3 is TGCGCCAGCAGCCGAGGACTAGCGGGAGGAATAGATACGCAGTATTTT. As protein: CASSRGLAGGIDTQYF.

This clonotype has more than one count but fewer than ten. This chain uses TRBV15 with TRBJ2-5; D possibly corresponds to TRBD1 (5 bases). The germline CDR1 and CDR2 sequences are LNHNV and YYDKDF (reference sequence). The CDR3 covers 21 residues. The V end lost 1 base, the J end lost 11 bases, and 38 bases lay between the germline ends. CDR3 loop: CATSRVVRDRHPRVRNNEQYF. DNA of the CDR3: TGTGCCACCAGCAGAGTGGTCAGAGACAGACACCCCCGGGTTCGCAACAATGAGCAGTACTTC.

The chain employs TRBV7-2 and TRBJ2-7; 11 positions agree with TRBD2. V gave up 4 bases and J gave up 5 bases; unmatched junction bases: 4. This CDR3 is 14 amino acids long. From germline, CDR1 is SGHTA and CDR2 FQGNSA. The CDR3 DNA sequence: TGTGCCAGCAGCTCCGGACTAGCGGGCAACGAGCAGTACTTC. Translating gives CASSSGLAGNEQYF.

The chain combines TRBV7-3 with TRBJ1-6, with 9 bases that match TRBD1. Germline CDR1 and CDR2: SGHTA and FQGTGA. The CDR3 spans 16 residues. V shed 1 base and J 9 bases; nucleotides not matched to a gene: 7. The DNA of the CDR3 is TGTGCCAGCAGCTTAAGACGGACAGGGGATGGTTCACCCCTCCACTTT. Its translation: CASSLRRTGDGSPLHF.

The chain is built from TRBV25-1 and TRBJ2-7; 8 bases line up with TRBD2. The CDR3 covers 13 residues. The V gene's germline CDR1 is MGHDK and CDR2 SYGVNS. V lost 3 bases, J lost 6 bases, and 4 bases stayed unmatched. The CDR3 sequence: CASSEGLVSEQYF. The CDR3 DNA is TGTGCCAGCAGTGAGGGACTAGTTTCCGAGCAGTACTTC.

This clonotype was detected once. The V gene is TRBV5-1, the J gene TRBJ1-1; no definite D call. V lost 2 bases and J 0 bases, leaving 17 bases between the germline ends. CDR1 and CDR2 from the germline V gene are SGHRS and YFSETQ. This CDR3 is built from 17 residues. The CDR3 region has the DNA TGCGCCAGCAGCTTCGCGGGTTATGGAGAGATGAACACTGAAGCTTTCTTT. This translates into CASSFAGYGEMNTEAFF.

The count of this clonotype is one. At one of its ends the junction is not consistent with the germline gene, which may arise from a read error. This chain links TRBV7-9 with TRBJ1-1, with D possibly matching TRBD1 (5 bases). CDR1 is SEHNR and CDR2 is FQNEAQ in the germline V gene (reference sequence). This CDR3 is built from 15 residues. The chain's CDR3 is CAGSLELTVNTEAFF. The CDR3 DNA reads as TGTGCCGGCAGCTTAGAACTGACAGTGAACACTGAAGCTTTCTTT. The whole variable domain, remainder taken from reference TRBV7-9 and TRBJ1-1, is DTGVSQNPRHKITKRGQNVTFRCDPISEHNRLYWYRQTLGQGPEFLTYFQNEAQLEKSRLLSDRFSAERPKGSFSTLEIQRTEQGDSAMYLCAGSLELTVNTEAFFGQGTRLTVV.

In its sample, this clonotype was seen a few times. Here the CDR3 reads CASSQNAGTTNSPLHF. The CDR3 DNA is TGTGCCAGCAGCCAAAATGCGGGGACAACGAATTCACCCCTCCACTTT. V and J are TRBV14 and TRBJ1-6, with a possible D match to TRBD1 (6 bases). The length of the CDR3 is 16 residues. Germline CDR1 SGHDN, CDR2 FVKESK. V was trimmed by 2 bases and J by 7 bases, leaving 15 bases between them.

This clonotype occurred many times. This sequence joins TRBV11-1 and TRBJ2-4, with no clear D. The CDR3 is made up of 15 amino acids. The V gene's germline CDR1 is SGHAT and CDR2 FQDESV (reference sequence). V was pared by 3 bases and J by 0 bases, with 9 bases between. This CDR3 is CASSLGPLAKNIQYF. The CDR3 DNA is TGTGCCAGCAGCTTGGGTCCACTAGCCAAAAACATTCAGTACTTC.

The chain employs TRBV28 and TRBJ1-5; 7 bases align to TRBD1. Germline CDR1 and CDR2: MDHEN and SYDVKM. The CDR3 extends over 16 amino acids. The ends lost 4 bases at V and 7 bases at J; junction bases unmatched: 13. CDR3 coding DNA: TGTGCCAGCAGTTCCCCCGGGCAGGGGGGCAGGCAGCCCCAGCATTTT. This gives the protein CASSSPGQGGRQPQHF. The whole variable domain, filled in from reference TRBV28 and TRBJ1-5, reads DVKVTQSSRYLVKRTGEKVFLECVQDMDHENMFWYRQDPGLGLRLIYFSYDVKMKEKGDIPEGYSVSREKKERFSLILESASTNQTSMYLCASSSPGQGGRQPQHFGDGTRLSIL.

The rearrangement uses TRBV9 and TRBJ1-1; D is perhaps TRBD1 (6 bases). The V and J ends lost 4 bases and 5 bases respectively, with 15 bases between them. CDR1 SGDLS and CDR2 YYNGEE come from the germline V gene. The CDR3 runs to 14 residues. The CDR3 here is CASSPGGAGTEAFF. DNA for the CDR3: TGTGCCAGCAGCCCCGGGGGGGCTGGGACTGAAGCTTTCTTT.

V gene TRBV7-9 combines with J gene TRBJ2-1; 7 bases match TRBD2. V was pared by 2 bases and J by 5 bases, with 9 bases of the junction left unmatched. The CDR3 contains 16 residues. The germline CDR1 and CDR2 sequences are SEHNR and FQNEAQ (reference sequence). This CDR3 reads CASSLSWDYLNNEQFF. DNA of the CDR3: TGTGCCAGCAGCTTATCCTGGGACTACCTAAACAATGAGCAGTTCTTC.

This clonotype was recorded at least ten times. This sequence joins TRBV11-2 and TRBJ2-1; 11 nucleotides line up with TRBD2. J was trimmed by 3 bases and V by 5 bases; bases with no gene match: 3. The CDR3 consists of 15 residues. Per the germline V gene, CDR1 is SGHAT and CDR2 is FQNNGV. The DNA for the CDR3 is TGTGCCAGCAGCCGACTAGCGGGACTCTACAATGAGCAGTTCTTC. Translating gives CASSRLAGLYNEQFF.

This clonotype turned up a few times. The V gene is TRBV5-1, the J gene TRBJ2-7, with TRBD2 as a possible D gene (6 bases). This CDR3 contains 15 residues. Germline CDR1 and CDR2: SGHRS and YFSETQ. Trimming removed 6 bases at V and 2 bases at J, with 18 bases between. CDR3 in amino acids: CASNPFSGGAYEQYF. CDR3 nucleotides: TGCGCCAGCAACCCATTCTCGGGCGGGGCCTACGAGCAGTACTTC. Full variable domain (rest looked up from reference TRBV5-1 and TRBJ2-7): KAGVTQTPRYLIKTRGQQVTLSCSPISGHRSVSWYQQTPGQGLQFLFEYFSETQRNKGNFPGRFSGRQFSNSRSEMNVSTLELGDSALYLCASNPFSGGAYEQYFGPGTRLTVT.

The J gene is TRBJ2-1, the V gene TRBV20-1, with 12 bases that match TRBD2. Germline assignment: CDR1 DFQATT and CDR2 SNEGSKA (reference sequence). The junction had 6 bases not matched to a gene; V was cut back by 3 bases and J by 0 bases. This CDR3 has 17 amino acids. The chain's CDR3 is CSASMTSGSYSYNEQFF. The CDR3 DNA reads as TGCAGTGCTAGTATGACTAGCGGGAGTTACTCCTACAATGAGCAGTTCTTC.

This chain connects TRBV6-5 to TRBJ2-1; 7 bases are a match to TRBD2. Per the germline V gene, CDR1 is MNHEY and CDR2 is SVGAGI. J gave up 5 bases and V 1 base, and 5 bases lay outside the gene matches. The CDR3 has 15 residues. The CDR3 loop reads CASSYYPGRDNEQFF. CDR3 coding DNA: TGTGCCAGCAGTTACTACCCGGGGAGGGACAATGAGCAGTTCTTC.

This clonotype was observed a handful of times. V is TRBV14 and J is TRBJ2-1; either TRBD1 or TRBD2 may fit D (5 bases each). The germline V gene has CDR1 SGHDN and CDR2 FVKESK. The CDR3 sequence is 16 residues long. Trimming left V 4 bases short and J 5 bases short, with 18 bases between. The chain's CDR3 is CASSLAGTVMDNEQFF. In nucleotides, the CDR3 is TGTGCCAGCAGCCTTGCCGGGACCGTAATGGACAATGAGCAGTTCTTC.

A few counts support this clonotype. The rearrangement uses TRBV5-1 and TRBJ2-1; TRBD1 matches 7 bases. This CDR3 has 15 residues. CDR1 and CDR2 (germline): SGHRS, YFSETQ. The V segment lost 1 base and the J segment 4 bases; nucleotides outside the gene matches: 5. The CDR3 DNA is TGCGCCAGCAGCTTGACCGGGACAGATTACAATGAGCAGTTCTTC. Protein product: CASSLTGTDYNEQFF.

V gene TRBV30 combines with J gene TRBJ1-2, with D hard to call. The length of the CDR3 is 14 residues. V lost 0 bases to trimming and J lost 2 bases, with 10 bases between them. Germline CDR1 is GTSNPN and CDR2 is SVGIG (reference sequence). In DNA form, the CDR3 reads TGTGCCTGGAGTGTCTTTACTGGAAACTATGGCTACACCTTC. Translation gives CAWSVFTGNYGYTF.

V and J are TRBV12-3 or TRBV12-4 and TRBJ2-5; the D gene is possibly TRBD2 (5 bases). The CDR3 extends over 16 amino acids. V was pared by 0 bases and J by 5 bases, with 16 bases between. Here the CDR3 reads CASSLAFRDFHETQYF. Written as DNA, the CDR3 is TGTGCCAGCAGTTTAGCGTTCCGGGATTTTCACGAGACCCAGTACTTC.

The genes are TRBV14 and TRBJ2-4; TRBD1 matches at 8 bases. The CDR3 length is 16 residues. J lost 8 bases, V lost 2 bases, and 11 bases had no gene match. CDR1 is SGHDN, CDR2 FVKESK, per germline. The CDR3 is CASSQTTGATGDIQYF. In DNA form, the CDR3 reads TGTGCCAGCAGCCAAACGACAGGGGCTACCGGAGACATTCAGTACTTC.

Here the CDR3 reads CSARGLPGSEQYF. CDR3 sequence (DNA): TGCAGTGCTAGAGGTCTCCCCGGGAGCGAGCAGTACTTC. The rearrangement uses TRBV20-1 and TRBJ2-4, with D perhaps matching TRBD2 (6 bases). TRBJ2-7 matches the DNA end more closely, so the J call is doubtful. This CDR3 region has 13 residues. Germline CDR1 is DFQATT and CDR2 is SNEGSKA (reference sequence).

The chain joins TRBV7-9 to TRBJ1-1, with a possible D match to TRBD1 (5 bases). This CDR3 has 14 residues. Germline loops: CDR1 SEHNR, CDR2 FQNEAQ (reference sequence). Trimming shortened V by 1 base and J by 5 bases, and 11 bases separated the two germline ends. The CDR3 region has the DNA TGTGCCAGCAGCTTAGGCAGCCAGGGTACTGAAGCTTTCTTT. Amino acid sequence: CASSLGSQGTEAFF. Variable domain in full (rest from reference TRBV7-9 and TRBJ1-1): DTGVSQNPRHKITKRGQNVTFRCDPISEHNRLYWYRQTLGQGPEFLTYFQNEAQLEKSRLLSDRFSAERPKGSFSTLEIQRTEQGDSAMYLCASSLGSQGTEAFFGQGTRLTVV.

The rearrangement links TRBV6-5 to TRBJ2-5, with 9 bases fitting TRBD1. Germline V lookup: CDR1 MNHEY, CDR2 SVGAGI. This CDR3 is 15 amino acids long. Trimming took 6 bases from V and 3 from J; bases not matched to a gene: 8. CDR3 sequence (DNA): TGTGCCAGCAGCCACGAGGGGACAGGGAAAGAGACCCAGTACTTC. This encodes CASSHEGTGKETQYF.

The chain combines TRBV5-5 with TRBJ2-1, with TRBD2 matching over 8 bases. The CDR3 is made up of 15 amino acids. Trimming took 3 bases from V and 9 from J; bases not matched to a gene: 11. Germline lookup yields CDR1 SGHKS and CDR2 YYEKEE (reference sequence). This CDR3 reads CASSSGLATASEQFF. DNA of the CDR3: TGTGCCAGCAGCTCTGGACTAGCTACCGCCAGTGAGCAGTTCTTC.

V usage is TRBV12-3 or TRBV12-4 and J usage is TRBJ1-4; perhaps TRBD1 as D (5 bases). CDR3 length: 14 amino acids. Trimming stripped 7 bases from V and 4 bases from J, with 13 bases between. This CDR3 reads CASTQGTVNEKLFF. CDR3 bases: TGTGCCAGCACCCAAGGGACTGTTAATGAAAAACTGTTTTTT.

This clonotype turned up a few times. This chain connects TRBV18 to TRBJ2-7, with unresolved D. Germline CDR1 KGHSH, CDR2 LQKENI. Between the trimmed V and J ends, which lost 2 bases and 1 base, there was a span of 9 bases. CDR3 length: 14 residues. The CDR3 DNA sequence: TGTGCCAGCTCACCAACGGAGCGATCCTACGAGCAGTACTTC. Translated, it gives CASSPTERSYEQYF.

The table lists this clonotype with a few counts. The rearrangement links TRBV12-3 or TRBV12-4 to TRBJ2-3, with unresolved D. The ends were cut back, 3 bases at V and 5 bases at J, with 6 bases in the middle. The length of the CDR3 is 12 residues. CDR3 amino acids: CASSFWIDTQYF. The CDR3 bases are TGTGCCAGCAGTTTTTGGATAGATACGCAGTATTTT.